This T cell receptor beta chain was retrieved from a study of CD8 T cells in ankylosing spondylitis. General study findings and limits: A motif in TCR beta, a set of 8 or 9 highly homologous variants, appeared characteristic of ankylosing spondylitis blood. CD8+ disease-linked clones were present at relatively low frequencies in blood.

The TCR beta libraries were generated through quantitative 5'-RACE incorporating molecular barcodes. MiXCR, run by TCRdb on the 5' RACE reads, gives a single entry per CDR3 protein. This table holds a few hundred thousand distinct CDR3 sequences, around 17% found once. Regarding this clonotype: Antigen specificity is unknown.

Germline V gene sequence: CDR1 SNHLY, CDR2 FYNNEI. The CDR3 spans 12 residues. Deletions cut 8 bases from V and 3 bases from J, with 11 bases between. The sequenced material came from blood, either unsorted or a sorted T cell fraction (not recorded which). The genes are TRBV2 and TRBJ2-7; TRBD2 is a possible D gene (6 bases). This receptor was taken from a male donor with ankylosing spondylitis. CDR3 amino acids: CASRGSFYEQYF. Written as DNA, the CDR3 is TGTGCCAGCCGGGGGTCATTCTACGAGCAGTACTTC.